The 21 T cell receptor beta chains presented below share a single source sample, sequenced in a study of T cells in Graves' hyperthyroidism and ophthalmopathy. RNA transcripts served as the template for amplifying TCR beta CDR3 regions. Researchers ran a first-round RT-PCR on the TCR CDR3 using the HTBI primer set. TCRdb itself ran the multiplex PCR reads through MiXCR, one entry per CDR3 protein. The sample carries some 560,000 distinct CDR3 sequences, about 14% recorded once. Sequenced: blood. All receptors come from a woman between 35 and 50 years old with Graves' hyperthyroidism.

In its sample, this clonotype was seen many times. The chain employs TRBV2 and TRBJ2-1; D is perhaps TRBD2 (6 bases). V lost 7 bases and J 7 bases, leaving 8 bases between the germline ends. Germline CDR1 is SNHLY and CDR2 is FYNNEI. This CDR3 has 11 residues. The CDR3, as DNA: TGTGCCAGCACTGGGGGGAATGAGCAGTTCTTC. Protein product: CASTGGNEQFF.

This clonotype was seen at least ten times. The CDR3 region is CASSLVQLTDTQYF. For the CDR3, the DNA is TGTGCCAGCAGCTTAGTCCAGTTGACAGATACGCAGTATTTT. The gene calls are TRBV7-9 and TRBJ2-3; no clear D. The CDR3 runs to 14 residues. Germline V gene data show CDR1 as SEHNR and CDR2 as FQNEAQ (reference sequence). V was clipped by 1 base and J by 3 bases, with 8 bases between them.

The genes are TRBV2 and TRBJ1-1; D perhaps matches TRBD1 (6 bases). The V end lost 8 bases, the J end lost 0 bases, and 13 bases lay between the germline ends. The CDR3 totals 14 residues. The germline CDR1 and CDR2 sequences are SNHLY and FYNNEI. The DNA for the CDR3 is TGTGCCAGCGGAACAGGGACCTTGAACACTGAAGCTTTCTTT. As protein: CASGTGTLNTEAFF. Full variable domain (remainder filled in from reference TRBV2 and TRBJ1-1): EPEVTQTPSHQVTQMGQEVILRCVPISNHLYFYWYRQILGQKVEFLVSFYNNEISEKSEIFDDQFSVERPDGSNFTLKIRSTKLEDSAMYFCASGTGTLNTEAFFGQGTRLTVV.

This clonotype came up many times. The chain recombines TRBV30 with TRBJ2-2; 10 bases fit TRBD2. This CDR3 is built from 18 residues. V dropped 0 bases and J dropped 7; count of bases not matched to a gene: 14. Germline V gene sequence: CDR1 GTSNPN, CDR2 SVGIG (reference sequence). In nucleotides, the CDR3 is TGTGCCTGGAGTGTCCCGCCAGCGGGAGGGCCGAAGGACGGGGAGCTGTTTTTT. Its translation: CAWSVPPAGGPKDGELFF.

This chain links TRBV5-5 with TRBJ2-7; D unclear. Germline V CDR1 and CDR2: SGHKS, YYEKEE (reference sequence). The length of the CDR3 is 13 residues. Trimming pared 2 bases from V and 3 bases from J, leaving 9 bases between. The CDR3 reads CASSFIINYEQYF. The CDR3 DNA sequence: TGTGCCAGCAGCTTCATAATCAACTACGAGCAGTACTTC.

At least ten counts were recorded for this clonotype. This chain uses TRBV14 with TRBJ2-5; D is unresolved. V shed 1 base and J shed 5 bases, with 11 bases lying between them. The CDR3 is made up of 14 amino acids. In germline, CDR1 is SGHDN, CDR2 FVKESK. The CDR3: CASSQVGYLETQYF. The CDR3 DNA sequence: TGTGCCAGCAGCCAAGTCGGTTACTTGGAGACCCAGTACTTC.

The chain employs TRBV28 and TRBJ1-2; D remains unclear. V was clipped by 2 bases and J by 2 bases, with 9 bases between them. The CDR3 contains 14 residues. Germline V lookup: CDR1 MDHEN, CDR2 SYDVKM. The CDR3 DNA reads TGTGCCAGCAGTTTAGAGACCCAGAACTATGGCTACACCTTC. Its protein product is CASSLETQNYGYTF.

The genes are TRBV29-1 and TRBJ2-6, with D possibly TRBD1 on 5 matching bases. V was pared by 6 bases and J by 0 bases, with 9 bases between. Per the germline V gene, CDR1 is SQVTM and CDR2 is ANQGSEA. The CDR3 spans 14 residues. The CDR3 sequence is CSVRQSSGANVLTF. The CDR3 DNA reads TGCAGCGTGCGACAGTCCTCTGGGGCCAACGTCCTGACTTTC.

Worth noting for this clonotype: A much larger clone sits a single nucleotide away, making a read error possible. The chain carries TRBV7-9 and TRBJ2-4; TRBD1 matches 11 bases. The ends lost 4 bases at V and 2 bases at J; junction bases unmatched: 1. The CDR3 runs to 15 residues. Germline values: CDR1 SEHNR, CDR2 FQNEAQ (reference sequence). This CDR3 reads CASSWDRGTKNIQYF. CDR3 coding DNA: TGTGCCAGCAGCTGGGACAGGGGGACCAAAAACATTCAGTACTTC.

The rearrangement uses TRBV3-1 and TRBJ1-1; a possible D gene is TRBD1 (5 bases). From germline, CDR1 is LGHDT and CDR2 YNNKEL (reference sequence). The CDR3 has 14 amino acids. V lost 4 bases and J 1 base, leaving 10 bases between the germline ends. The CDR3 region has the DNA TGTGCCAGCAGCCCGGGACTCTGGAACACTGAAGCTTTCTTT. Encoded protein: CASSPGLWNTEAFF.

This clonotype was seen at least ten times. This chain links TRBV30 with TRBJ2-5; TRBD2 agrees at 7 bases. V shed 5 bases and J 5 bases; nucleotides not matched to a gene: 8. This CDR3 contains 13 residues. CDR1 GTSNPN and CDR2 SVGIG come from the germline V gene (reference sequence). The CDR3 reads CAWSAWGGETQYF. In nucleotides, the CDR3 is TGTGCCTGGTCGGCGTGGGGGGGGGAGACCCAGTACTTC.

V gene TRBV7-8 combines with J gene TRBJ2-2, with 13 positions matching TRBD2. There are 19 residues in the CDR3. Germline CDR1 and CDR2: SGHVS and FQNEAQ. After removal of 3 bases from V and 4 bases from J, the junction contained 11 bases not matched to a gene. The CDR3 loop is CASSFRTSGRATVTGELFF. The CDR3 DNA reads TGTGCCAGCAGCTTCCGTACTAGCGGGAGGGCCACTGTCACCGGGGAGCTGTTTTTT.

Concerning this clonotype itself: A read error may account for a junction end that differs from germline. The rearrangement uses TRBV19 and TRBJ2-1, with a tentative D call TRBD2 (5 bases). The V gene's germline CDR1 is LNHDA and CDR2 SQIVND (reference sequence). CDR3 length: 12 residues. The CDR3 protein is CGSSHRGNEQFF. The DNA for the CDR3 is TGTGGCAGTAGTCATCGGGGCAATGAGCAGTTCTTC.

This clonotype came up many times. The chain joins TRBV29-1 to TRBJ2-7, with 9 positions matching TRBD1. Germline V lookup: CDR1 SQVTM, CDR2 ANQGSEA. V shed 7 bases and J 5 bases; nucleotides not matched to a gene: 6. The CDR3 loop spans 12 amino acids. The CDR3 sequence is CSGTDRGHEQYF. For the CDR3, the DNA is TGCAGCGGAACGGACAGGGGCCACGAGCAGTACTTC.

This clonotype occurred many times. The chain employs TRBV12-3 or TRBV12-4 and TRBJ2-1; the match to TRBD2 covers 11 bases. V lost 3 bases, J lost 7 bases, and 5 bases stayed unmatched. This CDR3 contains 15 residues. DNA for the CDR3: TGTGCCAGCAGTTTCCGTAGCGGGAGGGGTAATGAGCAGTTCTTC. It codes for CASSFRSGRGNEQFF.

This clonotype was observed at least ten times. V is TRBV7-9 and J is TRBJ2-2, with D possibly TRBD1 on 6 matching bases. Germline V CDR1 and CDR2: SEHNR, FQNEAQ (reference sequence). This CDR3 has 15 amino acids. V dropped 1 base and J dropped 4 bases, with 10 bases sitting between them. The CDR3 region has the DNA TGTGCCAGCAGCTTAGACAGGGCGACCACCGGGGAGCTGTTTTTT. This gives the protein CASSLDRATTGELFF.

The chain uses TRBV29-1 and TRBJ2-5; 8 bases are a match to TRBD2. After removal of 7 bases from V and 5 bases from J, the junction contained 9 bases not matched to a gene. Germline CDR1 reads SQVTM; CDR2 reads ANQGSEA. This CDR3 is built from 13 residues. The DNA of the CDR3 is TGCAGCGGTCCGGGACTAGACGGGGAGACCCAGTACTTC. It yields the protein CSGPGLDGETQYF.

The chain has TRBV28 and TRBJ1-6; TRBD1 agrees at 7 bases. The length of the CDR3 is 18 residues. With V trimmed by 5 bases and J by 0 bases, 10 bases remained unmatched. The germline gives CDR1 MDHEN, CDR2 SYDVKM. This CDR3 is CASSTPPTGSSYNSPLHF. For the CDR3, the DNA is TGTGCCAGCAGTACCCCCCCGACAGGGAGCTCCTATAATTCACCCCTCCACTTT.

This clonotype was seen more than once but under ten times. The chain uses TRBV19 and TRBJ2-3, with D perhaps matching TRBD2 (5 bases). V shed 5 bases and J shed 0 bases, with 9 bases lying between them. CDR3 length equals 14 residues. From germline, CDR1 is LNHDA and CDR2 SQIVND (reference sequence). The CDR3 loop is CASSARVSTDTQYF. The CDR3 DNA is TGTGCCAGTAGTGCGCGGGTTAGCACAGATACGCAGTATTTT.

This clonotype was detected many times. The V and J genes are TRBV7-2 and TRBJ1-6; D is undetermined. There are 16 residues in the CDR3. Germline V gene sequence: CDR1 SGHTA, CDR2 FQGNSA. Trimming took 1 base from V and 10 from J, leaving 17 bases between them. DNA of the CDR3: TGTGCCAGCAGCTTAGATCGGCGGGGTCAACGATCACCCCTCCACTTT. Translating it yields CASSLDRRGQRSPLHF.

In this sample, this clonotype turned up many times. The CDR3, as DNA: TGTGCCAGCAAGCCCGGGACTAGCGATTCCTACGAGCAGTACTTC. This codes for CASKPGTSDSYEQYF. The chain is built from TRBV2 and TRBJ2-7, with 10 bases lining up with TRBD2. The CDR3 extends over 15 amino acids. Losses at the gene ends were 7 bases for V and 1 base for J; bases not matched to a gene: 7. Germline V CDR1 and CDR2: SNHLY, FYNNEI. Looking up the rest from reference TRBV2 and TRBJ2-7 gives the full variable domain: EPEVTQTPSHQVTQMGQEVILRCVPISNHLYFYWYRQILGQKVEFLVSFYNNEISEKSEIFDDQFSVERPDGSNFTLKIRSTKLEDSAMYFCASKPGTSDSYEQYFGPGTRLTVT.